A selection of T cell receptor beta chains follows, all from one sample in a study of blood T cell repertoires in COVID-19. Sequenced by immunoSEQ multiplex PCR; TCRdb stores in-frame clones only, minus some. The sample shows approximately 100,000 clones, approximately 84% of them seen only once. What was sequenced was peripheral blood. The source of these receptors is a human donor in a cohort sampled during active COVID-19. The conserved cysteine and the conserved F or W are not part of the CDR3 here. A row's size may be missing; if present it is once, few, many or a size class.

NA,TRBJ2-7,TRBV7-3,ASSSTGSYEQY
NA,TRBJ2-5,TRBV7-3,ASSSTGVQETQY
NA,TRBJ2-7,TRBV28,ASSIRGTGVDEQY
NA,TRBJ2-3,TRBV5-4,ASSSRQGPDTQY
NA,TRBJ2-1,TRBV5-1,ASSQTGGLQF
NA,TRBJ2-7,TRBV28,ASSFMGGPAYEQY
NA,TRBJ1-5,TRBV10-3,AISEGGGGQPQH
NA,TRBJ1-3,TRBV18,ASSGSTTGSGNTIY
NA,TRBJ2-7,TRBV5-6,ASSLGGRNEQY
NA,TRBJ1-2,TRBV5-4,ASSLALGAEGYT
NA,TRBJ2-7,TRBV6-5,ASRLGPGTEQY
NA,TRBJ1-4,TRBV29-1,SASGGLGDEKLF
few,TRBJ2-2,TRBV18,ASSPGAQNTGELF
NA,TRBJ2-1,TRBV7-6,ASSPTGLNEQF
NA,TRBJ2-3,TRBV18,ASSPPRGSPDTQY
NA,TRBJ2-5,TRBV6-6,ASSPIDRAGETQY
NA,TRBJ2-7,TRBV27,ASSLYGQGGNEQY
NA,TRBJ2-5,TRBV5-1,ASSSASVETQY
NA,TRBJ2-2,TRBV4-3,ASSQERTGFPGELF
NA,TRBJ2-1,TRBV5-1,ASYFNNFGSGEQF
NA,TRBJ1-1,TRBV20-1,SAGQVPLPF
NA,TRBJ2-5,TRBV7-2,ASSFLAGGETQY
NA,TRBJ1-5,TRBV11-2,ASSSQGGYQPQH
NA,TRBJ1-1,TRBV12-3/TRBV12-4,ASSQDRATEAF
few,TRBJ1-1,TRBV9,ASSPRTGVAF
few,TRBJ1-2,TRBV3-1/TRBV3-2,ASSQAVPPGYT
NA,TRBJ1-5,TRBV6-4,ASSAQDNQPQH
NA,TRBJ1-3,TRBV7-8,ASSLREDSGNTIY
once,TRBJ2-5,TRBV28,ASSPAPASWAGVSETQY
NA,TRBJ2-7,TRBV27,ASRKAASYEQY
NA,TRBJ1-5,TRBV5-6,ASSLPGGDQPQH
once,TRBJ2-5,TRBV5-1,ASSAEASGQETQY
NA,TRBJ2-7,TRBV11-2,ASSLARTGPYEQY
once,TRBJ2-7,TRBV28,ASRIGGTYEQY
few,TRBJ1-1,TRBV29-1,SAGAGWGMNTEAF
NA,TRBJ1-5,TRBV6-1,ASSEAGGAGTNQPQH
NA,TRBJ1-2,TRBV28,ASSFKDRGVYGYT
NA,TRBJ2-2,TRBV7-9,ASSLEGQNTGELF
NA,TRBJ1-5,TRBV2,ASRVQGGDQPQH
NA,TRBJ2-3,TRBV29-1,SVAGGQRDTQY
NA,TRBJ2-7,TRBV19,ASSTSTGRAYEQY
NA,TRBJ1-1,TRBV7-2,ASSFGQGITEAF
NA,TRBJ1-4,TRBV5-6,ASRSGVTTNEKLF
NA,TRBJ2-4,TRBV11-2,ASSVQGAVKY
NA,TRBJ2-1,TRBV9,ASSVSGGVYGGEQF
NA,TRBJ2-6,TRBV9,ASSSGQGSGANVLT
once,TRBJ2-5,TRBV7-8,ANEGLAGGLGTQY
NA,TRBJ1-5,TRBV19,ASRAQGGEQPQH
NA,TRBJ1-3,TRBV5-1,ASSLDTSESGNTIY
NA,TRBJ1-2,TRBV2,ASRDRAYGYT